This TCR beta chain comes out of a study of blood T cell repertoires in COVID-19. Using immunoSEQ multiplex PCR, the repertoire was profiled, and TCRdb retains in-frame clones only, with some absent. The table has some 250,000 clones, 80% to 90% seen once. Participant-given clinical history determined each cohort assignment. Germline V CDR1 and CDR2: SGHTA, FQGTGA. This CDR3 spans 15 amino acids. The V end was cut by 4 bases, the J end by 4 bases, with 14 bases between. The chain employs TRBV7-3 and TRBJ2-1; maybe TRBD1 (5 bases). Sequencing input: PBMCs or T cells enriched from blood (not recorded which). The receptor comes from a woman aged 45-65 years who had recovered from COVID-19. The CDR3 DNA reads TGTGCCAGCAGCTCTGCAGGGCCCCCTTACAATGAGCAGTTCTTC. Protein sequence: CASSSAGPPYNEQFF.